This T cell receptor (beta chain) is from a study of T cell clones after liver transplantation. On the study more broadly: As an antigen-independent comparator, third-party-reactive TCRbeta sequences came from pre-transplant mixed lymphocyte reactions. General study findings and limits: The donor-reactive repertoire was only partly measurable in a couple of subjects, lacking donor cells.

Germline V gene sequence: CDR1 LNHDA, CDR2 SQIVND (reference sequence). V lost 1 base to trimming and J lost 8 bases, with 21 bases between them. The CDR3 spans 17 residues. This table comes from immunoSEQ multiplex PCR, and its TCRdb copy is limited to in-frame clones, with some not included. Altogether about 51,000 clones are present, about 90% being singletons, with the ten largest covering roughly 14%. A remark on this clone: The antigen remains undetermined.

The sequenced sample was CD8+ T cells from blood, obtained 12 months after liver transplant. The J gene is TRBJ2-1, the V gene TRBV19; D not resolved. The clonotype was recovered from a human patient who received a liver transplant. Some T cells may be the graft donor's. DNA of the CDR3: TGTGCCAGTAGTATAGGAGTAGACTTCCCGTCTCACGATGAGCAGTTCTTC. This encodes CASSIGVDFPSHDEQFF.